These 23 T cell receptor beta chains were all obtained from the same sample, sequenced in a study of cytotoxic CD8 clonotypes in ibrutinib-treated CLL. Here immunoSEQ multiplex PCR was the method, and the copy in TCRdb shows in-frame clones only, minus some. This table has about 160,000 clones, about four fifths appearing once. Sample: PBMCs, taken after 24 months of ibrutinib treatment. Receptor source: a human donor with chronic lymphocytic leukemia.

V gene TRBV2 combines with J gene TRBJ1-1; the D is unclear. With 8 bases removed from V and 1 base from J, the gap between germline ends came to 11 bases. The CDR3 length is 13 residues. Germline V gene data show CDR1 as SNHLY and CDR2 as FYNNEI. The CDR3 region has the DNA TGTGCCAGCCGCAGGCAGACGAACACTGAAGCTTTCTTT. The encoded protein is CASRRQTNTEAFF.

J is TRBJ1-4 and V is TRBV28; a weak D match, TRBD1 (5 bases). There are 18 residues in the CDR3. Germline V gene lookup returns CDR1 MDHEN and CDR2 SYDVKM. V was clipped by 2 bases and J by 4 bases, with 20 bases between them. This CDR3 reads CASSLVGNPRGDNEKLFF. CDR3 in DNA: TGTGCCAGCAGTTTAGTCGGGAACCCTCGGGGCGATAATGAAAAACTGTTTTTT.

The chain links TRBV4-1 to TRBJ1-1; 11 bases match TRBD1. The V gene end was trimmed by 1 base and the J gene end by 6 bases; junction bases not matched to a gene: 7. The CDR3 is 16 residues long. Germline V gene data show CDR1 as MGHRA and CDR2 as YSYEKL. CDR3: CASSQAWGQGVPEAFF. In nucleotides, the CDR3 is TGCGCCAGCAGCCAAGCCTGGGGACAGGGGGTCCCTGAAGCTTTCTTT.

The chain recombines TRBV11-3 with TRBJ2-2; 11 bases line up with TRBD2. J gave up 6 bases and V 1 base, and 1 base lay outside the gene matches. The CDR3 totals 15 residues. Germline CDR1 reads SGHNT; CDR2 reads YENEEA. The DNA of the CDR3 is TGTGCCAGCAGCTTAGGACTAGCGGGGTCCGGGGAGCTGTTTTTT. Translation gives CASSLGLAGSGELFF.

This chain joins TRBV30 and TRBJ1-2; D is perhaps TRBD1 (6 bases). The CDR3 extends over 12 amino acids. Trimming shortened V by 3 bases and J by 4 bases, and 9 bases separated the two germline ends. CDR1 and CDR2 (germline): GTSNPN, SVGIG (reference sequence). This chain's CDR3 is CAWRARGYGYTF. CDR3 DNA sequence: TGTGCCTGGAGGGCCAGGGGCTATGGCTACACCTTC. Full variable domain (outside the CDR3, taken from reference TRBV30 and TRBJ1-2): SQTIHQWPATLVQPVGSPLSLECTVEGTSNPNLYWYRQAAGRGLQLLFYSVGIGQISSEVPQNLSASRPQDRQFILSSKKLLLSDSGFYLCAWRARGYGYTFGSGTRLTVV.

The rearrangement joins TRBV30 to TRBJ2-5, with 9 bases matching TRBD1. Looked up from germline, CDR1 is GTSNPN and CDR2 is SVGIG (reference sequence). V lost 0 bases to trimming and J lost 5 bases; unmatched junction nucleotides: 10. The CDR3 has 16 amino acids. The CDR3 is CAWSVIGTGRGETQYF. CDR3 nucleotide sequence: TGTGCCTGGAGTGTCATCGGGACAGGGCGTGGGGAGACCCAGTACTTC.

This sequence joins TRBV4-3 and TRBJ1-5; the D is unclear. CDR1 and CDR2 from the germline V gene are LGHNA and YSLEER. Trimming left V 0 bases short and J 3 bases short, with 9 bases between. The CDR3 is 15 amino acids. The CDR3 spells CASSQDVGANQPQHF. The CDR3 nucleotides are TGCGCCAGCAGCCAAGATGTAGGTGCCAATCAGCCCCAGCATTTT.

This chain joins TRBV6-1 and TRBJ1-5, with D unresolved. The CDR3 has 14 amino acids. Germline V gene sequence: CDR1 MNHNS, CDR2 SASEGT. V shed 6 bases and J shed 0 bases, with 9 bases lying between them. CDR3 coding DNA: TGTGCCAGCAGAGGTGTTAATAGCAATCAGCCCCAGCATTTT. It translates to CASRGVNSNQPQHF.

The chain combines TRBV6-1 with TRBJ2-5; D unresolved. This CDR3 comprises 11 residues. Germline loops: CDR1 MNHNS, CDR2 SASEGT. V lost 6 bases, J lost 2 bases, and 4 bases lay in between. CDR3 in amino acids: CASRRQETQYF. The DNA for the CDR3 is TGTGCCAGCAGGCGGCAAGAGACCCAGTACTTC.

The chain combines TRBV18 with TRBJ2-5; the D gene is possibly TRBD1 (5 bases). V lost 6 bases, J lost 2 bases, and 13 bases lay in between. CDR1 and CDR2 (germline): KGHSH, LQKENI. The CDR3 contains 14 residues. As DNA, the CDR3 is TGTGCCAGCTCCCAGACAGTCCTACAAGAGACCCAGTACTTC. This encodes CASSQTVLQETQYF. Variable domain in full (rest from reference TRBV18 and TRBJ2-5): NAGVMQNPRHLVRRRGQEARLRCSPMKGHSHVYWYRQLPEEGLKFMVYLQKENIIDESGMPKERFSAEFPKEGPSILRIQQVVRGDSAAYFCASSQTVLQETQYFGPGTRLLVL.

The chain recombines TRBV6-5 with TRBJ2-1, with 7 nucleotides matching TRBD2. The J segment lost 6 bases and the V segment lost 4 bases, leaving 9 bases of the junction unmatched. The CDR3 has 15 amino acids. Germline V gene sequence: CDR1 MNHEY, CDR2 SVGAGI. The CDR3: CASSFVSGGSNEQFF. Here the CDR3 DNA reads TGTGCCAGCAGTTTTGTATCGGGAGGTAGCAATGAGCAGTTCTTC.

CDR3 sequence reads: CASSLGGQGSSYEQYF. CDR3 nucleotide sequence: TGTGCCAGCTCACTGGGGGGACAGGGCTCTTCCTACGAGCAGTACTTC. The V call is TRBV18, the J call TRBJ2-7; TRBD1 matches 9 bases. Germline V lookup: CDR1 KGHSH, CDR2 LQKENI. With 4 bases clipped from V and 1 base from J, the junction kept 8 bases outside the gene matches. The CDR3 covers 16 residues.

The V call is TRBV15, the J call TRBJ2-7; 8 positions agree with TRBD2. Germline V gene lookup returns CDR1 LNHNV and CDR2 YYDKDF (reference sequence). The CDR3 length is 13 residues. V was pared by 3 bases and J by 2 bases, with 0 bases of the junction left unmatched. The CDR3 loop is CATSRGLAYEQYF. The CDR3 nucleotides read TGTGCCACCAGCAGGGGACTAGCCTACGAGCAGTACTTC.

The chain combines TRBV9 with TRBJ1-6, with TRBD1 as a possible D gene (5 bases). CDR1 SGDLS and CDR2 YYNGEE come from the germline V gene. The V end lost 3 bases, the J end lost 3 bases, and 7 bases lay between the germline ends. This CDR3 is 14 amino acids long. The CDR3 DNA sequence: TGTGCCAGCAGCGCCGACAGCTATAATTCACCCCTCCACTTT. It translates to CASSADSYNSPLHF.

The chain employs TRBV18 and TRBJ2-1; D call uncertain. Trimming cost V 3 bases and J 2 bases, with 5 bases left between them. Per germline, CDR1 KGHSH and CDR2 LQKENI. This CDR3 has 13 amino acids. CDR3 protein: CASSPAAYNEQFF. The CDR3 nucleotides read TGTGCCAGCTCACCGGCAGCCTACAATGAGCAGTTCTTC.

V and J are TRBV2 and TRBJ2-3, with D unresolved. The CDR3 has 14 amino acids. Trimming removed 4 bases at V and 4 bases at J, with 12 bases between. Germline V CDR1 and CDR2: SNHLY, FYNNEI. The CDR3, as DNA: TGTGCCAGCAGTGCGCCCCTTCCCGCAGATACGCAGTATTTT. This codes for CASSAPLPADTQYF.

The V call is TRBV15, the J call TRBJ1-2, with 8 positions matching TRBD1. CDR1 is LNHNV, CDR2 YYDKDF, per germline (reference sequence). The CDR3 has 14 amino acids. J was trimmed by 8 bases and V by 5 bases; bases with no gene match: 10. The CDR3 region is CATSGRQGWGGYTF. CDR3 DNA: TGTGCCACCAGCGGTCGACAGGGGTGGGGCGGCTACACCTTC.

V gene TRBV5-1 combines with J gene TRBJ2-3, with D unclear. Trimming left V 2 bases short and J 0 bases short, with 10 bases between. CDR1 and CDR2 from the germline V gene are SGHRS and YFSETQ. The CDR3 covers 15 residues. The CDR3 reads CASSFQASSTDTQYF. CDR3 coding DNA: TGCGCCAGCAGCTTCCAGGCCTCTAGCACAGATACGCAGTATTTT.

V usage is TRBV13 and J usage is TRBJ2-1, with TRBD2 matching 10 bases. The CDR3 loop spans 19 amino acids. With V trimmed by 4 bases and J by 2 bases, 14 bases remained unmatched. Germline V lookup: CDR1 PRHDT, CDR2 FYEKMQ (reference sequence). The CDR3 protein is CASSSKGAGGPGAYNEQFF. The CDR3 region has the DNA TGTGCCAGCAGCTCCAAAGGAGCGGGGGGGCCGGGGGCCTACAATGAGCAGTTCTTC.

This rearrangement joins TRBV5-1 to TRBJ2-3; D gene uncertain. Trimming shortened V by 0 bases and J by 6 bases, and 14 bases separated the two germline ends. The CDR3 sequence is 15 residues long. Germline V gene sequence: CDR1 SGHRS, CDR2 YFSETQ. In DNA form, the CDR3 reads TGCGCCAGCAGCTTGGGGCCGCAGTTGACGGATACGCAGTATTTT. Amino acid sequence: CASSLGPQLTDTQYF.

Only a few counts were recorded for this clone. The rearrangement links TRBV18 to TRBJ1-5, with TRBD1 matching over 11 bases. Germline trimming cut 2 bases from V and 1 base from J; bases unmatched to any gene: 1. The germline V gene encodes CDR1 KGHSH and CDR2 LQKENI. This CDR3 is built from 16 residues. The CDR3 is CASSPGTGGSNQPQHF. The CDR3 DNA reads TGTGCCAGCTCACCAGGGACAGGGGGAAGCAATCAGCCCCAGCATTTT.

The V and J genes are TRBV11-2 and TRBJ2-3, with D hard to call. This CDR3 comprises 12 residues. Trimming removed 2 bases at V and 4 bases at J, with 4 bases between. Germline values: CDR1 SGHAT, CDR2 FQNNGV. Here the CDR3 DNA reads TGTGCCAGCAGCTTAAACCCAGATACGCAGTATTTT. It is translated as CASSLNPDTQYF. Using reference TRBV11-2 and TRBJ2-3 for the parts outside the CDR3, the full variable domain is EAGVAQSPRYKIIEKRQSVAFWCNPISGHATLYWYQQILGQGPKLLIQFQNNGVVDDSQLPKDRFSAERLKGVDSTLKIQPAKLEDSAVYLCASSLNPDTQYFGPGTRLTVL.

The CDR3 protein is CAWSLLHRGEQYF. Written as DNA, the CDR3 is TGTGCCTGGAGTCTCCTCCACCGGGGCGAGCAGTACTTC. The chain recombines TRBV30 with TRBJ2-7; tentatively, D is TRBD2 (5 bases). V was clipped by 2 bases and J by 6 bases, with 14 bases between them. Germline V gene data show CDR1 as GTSNPN and CDR2 as SVGIG (reference sequence). The CDR3 sequence is 13 residues long.